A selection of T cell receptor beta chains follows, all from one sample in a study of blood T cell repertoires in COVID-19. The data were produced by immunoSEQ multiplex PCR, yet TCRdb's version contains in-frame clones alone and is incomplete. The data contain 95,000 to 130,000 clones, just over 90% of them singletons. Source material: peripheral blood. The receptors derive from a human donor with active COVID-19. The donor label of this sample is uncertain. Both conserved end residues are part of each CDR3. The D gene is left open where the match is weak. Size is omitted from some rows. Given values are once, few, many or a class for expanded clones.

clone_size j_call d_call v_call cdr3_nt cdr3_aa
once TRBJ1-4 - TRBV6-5 TGTGCCAGCAGTTACCGCAGGGGCCGCGGTGAAAAACTGTTTTTT CASSYRRGRGEKLFF
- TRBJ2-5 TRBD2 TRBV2 TGTGCCAGCAGGAGACTAGCGGGGGGGATACAAGAGACCCAGTACTTC CASRRLAGGIQETQYF
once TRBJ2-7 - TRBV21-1 TGTGCCAGCAGCAAAAGGACTAGCTGGTTCTGCTACGAGCAGTACTTC CASSKRTSWFCYEQYF
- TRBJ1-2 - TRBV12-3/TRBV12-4 TGTGCCAGCACCCCGACAGAGAGCTATGGCTACACCTTC CASTPTESYGYTF
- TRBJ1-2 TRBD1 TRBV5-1 TGCGCCAGCAGCTCCGACAGGGCCAGAGGCGGCTACACCTTC CASSSDRARGGYTF
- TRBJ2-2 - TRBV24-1 TGTGCCACCCGCCCTGGCATGAACACCGGGGAGCTGTTTTTT CATRPGMNTGELFF
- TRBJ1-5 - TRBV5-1 TGCGCCAGCAGCTTGGGGGGGCTCATCAGCAATCAGCCCCAGCATTTT CASSLGGLISNQPQHF
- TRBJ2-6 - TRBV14 TGTGCCAGCAGCCAAGCCGGAGCTGGGGCCAACGTCCTGACTTTC CASSQAGAGANVLTF
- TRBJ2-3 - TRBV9 TGTGCCAGCAGCGTAGGGCCGGGGATGAGTGACAGGAAACGAGATACGCAGTATTTT CASSVGPGMSDRKRDTQYF
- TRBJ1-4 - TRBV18 TGTGCCAGCTCACCCCGGAAGGGGGAAAAACTGTTTTTT CASSPRKGEKLFF
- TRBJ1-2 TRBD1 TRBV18 TGTGCCAGCTCACCATCGGGACAGGGCTCTGGCTACACCTTC CASSPSGQGSGYTF
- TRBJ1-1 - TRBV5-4 TGTGCCAGCAGCTTGGCTGCGGGGGCTCTAACTGAAGCTTTCTTT CASSLAAGALTEAFF
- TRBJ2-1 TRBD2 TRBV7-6 TGTGCCAGCAGCTCCCTAGCGGGTCTCGGCAATGAGCAGTTCTTC CASSSLAGLGNEQFF
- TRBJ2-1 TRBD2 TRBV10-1 TGCGCCAGCAGTGAGCTAGCGGGCGGGGGGTTAACGAATGAGCAGTTCTTC CASSELAGGGLTNEQFF
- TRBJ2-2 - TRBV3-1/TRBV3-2 TGTGCCAGCAGCGAGAGATACACCGGGGAGCTGTTTTTT CASSERYTGELFF
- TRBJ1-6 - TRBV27 TGTGCCAGCAGTTTGTCCGCCGACAATCCACCCCTCCACTTT CASSLSADNPPLHF
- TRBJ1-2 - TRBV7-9 TGTGCCAGCAGCGGACAAACCCTCTATGGCTACACCTTC CASSGQTLYGYTF
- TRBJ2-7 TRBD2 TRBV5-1 TGCGCCAGCAGCTCGGGGACTAGCCCCTCTTACGAGCAGTACTTC CASSSGTSPSYEQYF
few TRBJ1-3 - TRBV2 TGTGCCAGCAGTGAGTCGGTGGCTGGAAACACCATATATTTT CASSESVAGNTIYF
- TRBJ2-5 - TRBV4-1 TGCGCCAGCAGCCAATTTAGCCTTATACCCGGGACCGGGAGTGAGGAGACCCAGTACTTC CASSQFSLIPGTGSEETQYF
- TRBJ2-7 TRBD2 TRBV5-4 TGTGCCAGCAGCTTGGTGAGACTAGCGGGGGAGATAAACGAGCAGTACTTC CASSLVRLAGEINEQYF
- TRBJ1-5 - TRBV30 TGTGCCTGGAGAGGTGGAGGTAGCAATCAGCCCCAGCATTTT CAWRGGGSNQPQHF
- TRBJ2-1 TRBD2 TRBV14 TGTGCCAGCAGCCAAAGGACTAGCGGGGGATACAATGAGCAGTTCTTC CASSQRTSGGYNEQFF
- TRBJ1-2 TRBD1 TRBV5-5 TGTGCCAGCAGCCCAATGCAACCGGGACAGGTCTATGGCTACACCTTC CASSPMQPGQVYGYTF
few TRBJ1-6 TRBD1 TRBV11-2 TGTGCCAGCAGCTTCAGGGGGTCCTATAATTCACCCCTCCACTTT CASSFRGSYNSPLHF
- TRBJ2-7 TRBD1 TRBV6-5 TGTGCCAGCACTCGGGACAGGTTAGACGAGCAGTACTTC CASTRDRLDEQYF
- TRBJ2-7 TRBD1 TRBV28 TGTGCCAGCACAAGACAGGGGATCAACTACGAGCAGTACTTC CASTRQGINYEQYF
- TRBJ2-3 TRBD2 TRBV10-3 TGTGCCATCAGTGAACCCGGGACTAGCGGGGGAACTAGCACAGATACGCAGTATTTT CAISEPGTSGGTSTDTQYF
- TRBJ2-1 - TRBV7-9 TGTGCCAGCAGCCCCCGGGAAGGACTAATCAATGAGCAGTTCTTC CASSPREGLINEQFF
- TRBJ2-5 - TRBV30 TGTGCCTGGAGAAATTGGGGCTCTCCCCACCAAGAGACCCAGTACTTC CAWRNWGSPHQETQYF
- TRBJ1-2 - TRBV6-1 TGTGCCAGCAGTGAAGATGTCGGCAGGCAACTTAATGGCTACACCTTC CASSEDVGRQLNGYTF